This is a list of T cell receptor beta chains from one sample in a study of radiotherapy plus CTLA-4 blockade in lung cancer. Assay used: immunoSEQ multiplex PCR; TCRdb lists only in-frame clones, some missing. The table records 50,000 to 60,000 clones, 82% of them present only once. This sample comprised peripheral blood, obtained from a patient treated with radiotherapy plus ipilimumab. The receptors stem from a human donor with non-small cell lung cancer whose response to radiotherapy plus ipilimumab could not be evaluated. CDR3s leave out the opening cysteine and the closing phenylalanine or tryptophan.

ASSLGTGSPGYT,TRBV5-1
ASSMRQGNSPLH,TRBV19
ASSVGWQGFSDTEAF,TRBV9
ASSEPSGGSSHNEQF,TRBV21-1
ASSISVGTDTQY,TRBV5-6
ASSRGGSGRGTGELF,TRBV10-2
AWSRPSYEQY,TRBV30
ASSFSGSSYEQY,TRBV13
ASSYSGAGGTDTQY,TRBV6-6
ASSLTGPPQETQY,TRBV18
ASKGHINYGYT,TRBV25-1
ASSPLSGLAGTSSYEQY,TRBV18
SVAPMTGAPRYGYT,TRBV29-1
ASSLGPPITEAF,TRBV7-2
ASSVGQGIQPQH,TRBV6-5
ASSPIVGQEGTQY,TRBV18
ASSSMTGGGETQY,TRBV7-7
ASRLTVTNEKLF,TRBV7-8
ASSASGCTDTQY,TRBV21-1
ASSRTANLRAYNEQF,TRBV18
ASRGGRSGSSYEQY,TRBV2
ASSAGTAIGNTIY,TRBV7-6
ASSLGGGQGSYEQY,TRBV5-4
ASSPAETQY,TRBV18
ASSLGVTGPYEAF,TRBV7-2
ASSRGYEQY,TRBV19
ASSFNGRAYEQY,TRBV27
ASSQRGGAFNSPLH,TRBV4-1
ASSETQLNQPQH,TRBV10-2
ASSLPSGGFAEAF,TRBV5-5
ASSESGQGNSPLH,TRBV25-1
ACAGGPGYTEAF,TRBV28
ASSFDRGHHGYT,TRBV5-5
ASSLEGGAPQETQY,TRBV5-1
ASSLEGTSETQY,TRBV7-9
ASSVTGGGANEKLF,TRBV9
ASSYRGGFTDTQY,TRBV6-5
ASSIPRQGSHQPQH,TRBV27
ASRRTYSALEQY,TRBV19
ASSYSTGRAYEQY,TRBV6-5
ASSPPPGGGTEAF,TRBV18
ASSGRQGATGNTIY,TRBV14
ASSLGQGLNYGYT,TRBV5-8
ASSRGPNTEAF,TRBV4-1
ASSTGTTDTDTQY,TRBV9
ASSLDLGGLPQGNEQF,TRBV7-9
ASSLKIQETQY,TRBV7-2
ASSLAGTGTGTETQY,TRBV11-2
ASSGLAGVGDSEQY,TRBV5-6
ASSVAGGVPSNYGYT,TRBV9
ASSFRGGHED,TRBV6-6
ASSLAGRGIYEQY,TRBV7-2
ASSQEGLAGGTDTQY,TRBV4-1
ASSLSGANVLT,TRBV18
ASSWDRGEEETQY,TRBV6-1
ASSRVGLAKNIQY,TRBV7-9
ASSFEPGTGGAGGYT,TRBV11-2